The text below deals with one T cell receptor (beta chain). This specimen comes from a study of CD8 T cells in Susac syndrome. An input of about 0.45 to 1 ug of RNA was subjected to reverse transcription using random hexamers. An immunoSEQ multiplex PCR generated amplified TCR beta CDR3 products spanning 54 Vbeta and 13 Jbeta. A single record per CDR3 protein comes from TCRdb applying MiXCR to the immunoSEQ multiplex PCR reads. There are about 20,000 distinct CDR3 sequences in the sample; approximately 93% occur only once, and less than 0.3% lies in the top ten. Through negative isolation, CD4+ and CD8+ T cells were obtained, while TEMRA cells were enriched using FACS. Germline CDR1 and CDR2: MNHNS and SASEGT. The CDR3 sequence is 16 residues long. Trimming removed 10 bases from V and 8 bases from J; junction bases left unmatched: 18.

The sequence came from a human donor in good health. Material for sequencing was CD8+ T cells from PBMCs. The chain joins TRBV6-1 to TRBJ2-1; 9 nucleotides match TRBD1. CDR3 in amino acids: CAISGDGDRESDEQFF. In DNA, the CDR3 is TGTGCCATCTCTGGGGACGGGGACAGGGAGAGCGATGAGCAGTTCTTC.